What follows are 17 T cell receptor beta chains derived from one specimen sequenced in a study of blood T cells in healthy people across ages. Together with a sample-barcoded 5' primer, a J-beta primer mix was included in a second PCR lasting about 7 to 11 cycles. MiXCR, run by TCRdb on the 5' RACE reads, gives a single entry per CDR3 protein. The data hold 800,000 or so distinct CDR3 sequences, with 20% to 25% observed a single time. The sample was also linked to a second study, of T cells of mothers and their children.

Material: blood. The receptors here all came from a boy younger than 18 in good health.

This chain connects TRBV28 to TRBJ1-4; D gene ambiguous. Trimming stripped 3 bases from V and 5 bases from J, with 10 bases between. Per the germline V gene, CDR1 is MDHEN and CDR2 is SYDVKM. The CDR3 covers 14 residues. Here the CDR3 reads CASSFDIPNEKLFF. The CDR3 DNA follows: TGTGCCAGCAGTTTTGACATCCCCAATGAAAAACTGTTTTTT.

The genes are TRBV7-2 and TRBJ1-2; the D gene is possibly TRBD1 (6 bases). The germline V and J ends were trimmed by 5 bases and 4 bases, with 14 bases remaining between them. This CDR3 has 14 amino acids. CDR1 is SGHTA, CDR2 FQGNSA, per germline. Here the CDR3 reads CASSVLGGGYGYTF. CDR3 sequence (DNA): TGTGCCAGCAGCGTCCTGGGAGGGGGCTATGGCTACACCTTC.

The chain is built from TRBV20-1 and TRBJ2-5; D is tentatively TRBD1 or TRBD2 (5 bases each). The J call may not be correct, given that the DNA end is closer to TRBJ2-1. CDR1 DFQATT and CDR2 SNEGSKA come from the germline V gene (reference sequence). This CDR3 has 14 residues. CDR3 coding DNA: TGCAGTGCTAGAGATCTTGGCCTGGGGGATGAGCAGTTCTTC. Translation gives CSARDLGLGDEQFF.

This clonotype showed up just a few times. This chain uses TRBV7-9 with TRBJ1-4, with 8 bases matching TRBD1. The germline gives CDR1 SEHNR, CDR2 FQNEAQ (reference sequence). V shed 5 bases, J shed 5 bases, and the junction held 7 bases outside the gene matches. CDR3 length equals 15 residues. The CDR3 reads CASSPRQGINEKLFF. Here the CDR3 DNA reads TGTGCCAGCAGCCCCCGACAGGGGATAAATGAAAAACTGTTTTTT.

This clonotype has a handful of counts. The V and J genes are TRBV27 and TRBJ2-7, with D possibly being TRBD1 (5 bases). Per the germline V gene, CDR1 is MNHEY and CDR2 is SMNVEV (reference sequence). The CDR3 has 14 amino acids. V lost 2 bases and J lost 1, with 9 bases in between. The CDR3 loop reads CASSLRGWSYEQYF. The CDR3 coding sequence is TGTGCCAGCAGTTTAAGGGGTTGGTCCTACGAGCAGTACTTC.

The V and J genes are TRBV12-3 or TRBV12-4 and TRBJ1-1, with 10 nucleotides matching TRBD1. The junction had 4 bases not matched to a gene; V was cut back by 5 bases and J by 4 bases. The CDR3 spans 14 residues. CDR3 residues: CASSNDRGLTEAFF. Written as DNA, the CDR3 is TGTGCCAGCAGTAACGACAGGGGGCTCACTGAAGCTTTCTTT.

The genes are TRBV7-2 and TRBJ2-5; D is possibly TRBD1 (5 bases). The closer fit of TRBJ2-7 to the DNA end suggests the J call may be wrong. Germline CDR1 and CDR2: SGHTA and FQGNSA. The CDR3 has 16 amino acids. This CDR3 is CASSLAGQGNPYEQYF. The CDR3 DNA reads as TGTGCCAGCAGCTTAGCTGGCCAGGGAAACCCCTACGAGCAGTACTTC.

This clonotype has a handful of counts. The chain combines TRBV6-2 or TRBV6-3 with TRBJ2-2; weak D call: TRBD1 (5 bases). The CDR3 has 16 residues. Germline CDR1 is MNHEY and CDR2 is SVGEGT. The V and J ends lost 0 bases and 5 bases respectively, with 13 bases between them. The CDR3 region has the DNA TGTGCCAGCAGTTACTCGTCGACAGCTTATACCGGGGAGCTGTTTTTT. This codes for CASSYSSTAYTGELFF.

The chain joins TRBV7-3 to TRBJ2-3, with D maybe TRBD1 (5 bases). V lost 2 bases, J lost 8 bases, and 14 bases lay in between. CDR3 size: 14 residues. Germline CDR1 SGHTA, CDR2 FQGTGA. CDR3 protein: CASSLSGIQSTQYF. Written as DNA, the CDR3 is TGTGCCAGCAGCTTATCAGGGATTCAAAGTACGCAGTATTTT.

This clonotype showed up many times. The chain joins TRBV12-3 or TRBV12-4 to TRBJ2-2, with a weak D call TRBD1 (6 bases). Trimming took off 5 bases at V and 1 base at J, with 8 bases between the two ends. The CDR3 has 14 residues. CDR3 in amino acids: CASSLTGNTGELFF. DNA of the CDR3: TGTGCCAGCAGTCTGACAGGGAACACCGGGGAGCTGTTTTTT.

The rearrangement uses TRBV28 and TRBJ2-4, with D hard to call. V lost 2 bases to trimming and J lost 8 bases, with 19 bases between them. Germline V lookup: CDR1 MDHEN, CDR2 SYDVKM. The CDR3 covers 16 residues. The CDR3 coding sequence is TGTGCCAGCAGTTTAACTATCTCGAACCCCAGGTACATTCAGTACTTC. This translates into CASSLTISNPRYIQYF. The whole variable domain, remainder taken from reference TRBV28 and TRBJ2-4, is DVKVTQSSRYLVKRTGEKVFLECVQDMDHENMFWYRQDPGLGLRLIYFSYDVKMKEKGDIPEGYSVSREKKERFSLILESASTNQTSMYLCASSLTISNPRYIQYFGAGTRLSVL.

This clonotype was seen only a few times. The rearrangement joins TRBV20-1 to TRBJ1-4, with a weak D call TRBD1 (5 bases). The CDR3 runs to 12 residues. Trimming removed 6 bases from V and 6 bases from J, with 11 bases in between. Germline assignment: CDR1 DFQATT and CDR2 SNEGSKA (reference sequence). CDR3 sequence reads: CSAIRGDEKLFF. CDR3 in DNA: TGCAGTGCCATTAGGGGAGATGAAAAACTGTTTTTT.

Remarks on this clonotype: One end of the junction does not line up with germline, which may come from a read error. The chain has TRBV10-3 and TRBJ2-7; 10 bases are shared with TRBD1. The germline gives CDR1 ENHRY, CDR2 SYGVKD. The CDR3 runs to 11 residues. CDR3 DNA: TGTGCCATCAGCCCCGGGACAGGGGCCAACTTC. Protein sequence: CAISPGTGANF.

This clonotype turned up a few times. The chain is built from TRBV2 and TRBJ2-1; TRBD2 might be the D (6 bases). The CDR3 spans 16 residues. Germline CDR1 SNHLY, CDR2 FYNNEI. V was clipped by 6 bases and J by 2 bases, with 17 bases between them. The CDR3: CASSLTTRRAYNEQFF. Written as DNA, the CDR3 is TGTGCCAGCAGCCTTACCACTCGGAGGGCCTACAATGAGCAGTTCTTC.

This chain uses TRBV28 with TRBJ2-5, with TRBD2 identical over 9 bases. The ends lost 3 bases at V and 11 bases at J; junction bases unmatched: 19. In germline, CDR1 is MDHEN, CDR2 SYDVKM. The CDR3 covers 17 residues. CDR3 coding DNA: TGTGCCAGCAGTTTGTATCGAGCGGGAGGCCTCTTTCTGCGTCAGTACTTC. Its translation is CASSLYRAGGLFLRQYF.

Only a few counts were recorded for this clonotype. CDR3 loop: CASSSGQMNYGYTF. The CDR3 DNA reads TGTGCCAGCAGCTCCGGACAGATGAACTATGGCTACACCTTC. The rearrangement uses TRBV7-9 and TRBJ1-2, with a weak D call TRBD1 (6 bases). In germline, CDR1 is SEHNR, CDR2 FQNEAQ (reference sequence). The CDR3 totals 14 residues. V dropped 4 bases and J dropped 2 bases, with 11 bases sitting between them.

This clonotype has more than one count but fewer than ten. The CDR3 carries no conserved terminal phenylalanine or tryptophan, so it likely arises from a read error. The V call is TRBV28, the J call TRBJ2-4; D gene unclear. The CDR3 contains 15 residues. V was clipped by 7 bases and J by 0 bases, with 13 bases between them. Per germline, CDR1 MDHEN and CDR2 SYDVKM. The CDR3 sequence: CASNPQGLAKNIQYL. The CDR3, as DNA: TGTGCCAGCAACCCCCAAGGCCTAGCCAAAAACATTCAGTACCTC.